Sequencing of this T cell receptor beta chain was carried out in a study of OX40 agonist ivuxolimab in advanced cancers. The germline V gene encodes CDR1 GTSNPN and CDR2 SVGIG (reference sequence). V lost 1 base and J lost 6, with 15 bases in between. The length of the CDR3 is 14 residues. Libraries were prepared by immunoSEQ multiplex PCR; TCRdb keeps only in-frame clonotypes and omits some of them. The table has 100,000 or so clones, over 75% seen once. The chain joins TRBV30 to TRBJ1-1, with a possible D match to TRBD1 (5 bases). The sequenced sample was CD4+ or CD8+ T cells sorted from blood, obtained in a trial of the OX40 agonist ivuxolimab. This sequence originates from an adult with an advanced solid tumor such as melanoma, head and neck, liver or kidney cancer. This chain's CDR3 is CAWSAGTGTSEAFF. CDR3 in DNA: TGTGCCTGGAGTGCAGGGACGGGGACTTCTGAAGCTTTCTTT.